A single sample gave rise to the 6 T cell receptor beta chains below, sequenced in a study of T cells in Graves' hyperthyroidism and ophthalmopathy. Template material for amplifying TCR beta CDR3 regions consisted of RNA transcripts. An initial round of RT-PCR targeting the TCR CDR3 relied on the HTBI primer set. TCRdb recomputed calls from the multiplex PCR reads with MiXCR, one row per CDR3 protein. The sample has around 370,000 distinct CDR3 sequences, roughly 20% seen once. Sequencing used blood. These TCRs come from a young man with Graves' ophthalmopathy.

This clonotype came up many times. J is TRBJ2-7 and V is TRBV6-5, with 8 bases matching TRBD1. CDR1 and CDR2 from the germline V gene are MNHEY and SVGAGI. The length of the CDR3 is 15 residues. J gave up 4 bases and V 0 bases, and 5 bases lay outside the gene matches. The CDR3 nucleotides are TGTGCCAGCAGTTACTCGACAGGGGCGGCGTACGAGCAGTACTTC. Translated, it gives CASSYSTGAAYEQYF.

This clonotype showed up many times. CDR3 in amino acids: CASSVSGGAGQFF. The CDR3 bases are TGCGCCAGCAGTGTTAGCGGGGGGGCAGGGCAGTTCTTC. J is TRBJ2-1 and V is TRBV10-1; the match to TRBD2 covers 11 bases. The length of the CDR3 is 13 residues. V shed 4 bases and J 12 bases; nucleotides not matched to a gene: 5. The germline gives CDR1 WNHNN, CDR2 SYGVQD (reference sequence).

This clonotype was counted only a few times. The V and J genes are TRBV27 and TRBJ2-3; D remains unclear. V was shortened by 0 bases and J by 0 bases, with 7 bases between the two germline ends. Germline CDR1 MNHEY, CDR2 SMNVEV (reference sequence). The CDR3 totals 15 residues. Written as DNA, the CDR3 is TGTGCCAGCAGTTTATCGTGGGATAGCACAGATACGCAGTATTTT. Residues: CASSLSWDSTDTQYF.

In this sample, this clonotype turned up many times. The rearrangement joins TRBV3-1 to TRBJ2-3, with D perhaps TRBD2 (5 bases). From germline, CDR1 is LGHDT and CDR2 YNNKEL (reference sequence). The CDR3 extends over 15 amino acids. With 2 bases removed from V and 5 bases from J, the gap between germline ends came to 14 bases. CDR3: CASSQMGSRGDTQYF. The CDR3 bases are TGTGCCAGCAGCCAAATGGGAAGCCGGGGAGATACGCAGTATTTT.

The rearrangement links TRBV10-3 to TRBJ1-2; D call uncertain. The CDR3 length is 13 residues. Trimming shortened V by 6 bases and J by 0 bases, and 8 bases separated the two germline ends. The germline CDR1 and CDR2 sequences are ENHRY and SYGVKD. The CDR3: CAIRADTNYGYTF. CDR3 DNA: TGTGCCATCAGGGCAGACACTAACTATGGCTACACCTTC.

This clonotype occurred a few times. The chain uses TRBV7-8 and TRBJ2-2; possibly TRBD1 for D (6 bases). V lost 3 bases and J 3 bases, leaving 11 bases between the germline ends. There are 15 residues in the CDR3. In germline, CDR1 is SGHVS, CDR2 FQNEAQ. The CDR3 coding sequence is TGTGCCAGCAGCTTCAGGGGTCAAGACACCGGGGAGCTGTTTTTT. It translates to CASSFRGQDTGELFF.